The text below deals with one TCR beta chain. In the study's own analysis: Amplified reference gene primers provided the basis for estimating nucleated cell counts. Produced via immunoSEQ multiplex PCR; TCRdb's table is partial and in-frame only. For V, J and clone size, that table is used; D and trimming come from the DNA. The sample holds about 75,000 clones, almost 90% seen once. The germline V gene encodes CDR1 SGHTA and CDR2 FQGNSA. The CDR3 covers 15 residues. V was cut by 2 bases and J by 2 bases, with 10 bases left in between. This sample was included in a study of blood T cell repertoires in COVID-19. In the study overall: Samples came from the United States, Italy and Spain, spanning acute and convalescent COVID-19. The cDNA or gDNA used as material had been derived from T cells, B-cell-depleted T cells, or PBMCs.

The sample was peripheral blood. The genes are TRBV7-2 and TRBJ1-3; TRBD1 might be the D (5 bases). The receptor was isolated from a human donor in a cohort sampled during active COVID-19. The CDR3 region has the DNA TGTGCCAGCAGCTTAAGTCCAGGGACTGGAAACACCATATATTTT. It encodes CASSLSPGTGNTIYF.